The 27 T cell receptor beta chains below all came from one sample that was sequenced in a study of cytomegalovirus exposure and HLA in healthy donors. Researchers ran the PCR with 60 Vbeta and 13 Jbeta primers. Sequenced by immunoSEQ multiplex PCR; TCRdb stores in-frame clones only, minus some. Here the sample spans approximately 150,000 clones, roughly 85% being singletons. The sample taken for sequencing was PBMCs. These receptors were obtained from a male donor in good health and CMV-seronegative.

This clone was picked up one time. This chain uses TRBV29-1 with TRBJ2-1, with 14 bases aligning to TRBD2. CDR1 and CDR2 from the germline V gene are SQVTM and ANQGSEA. The CDR3 covers 16 residues. After removal of 5 bases from V and 0 bases from J, the junction contained 3 bases not matched to a gene. The CDR3 loop is CSVPTSGGDSYNEQFF. CDR3 sequence (DNA): TGCAGCGTTCCGACTAGCGGGGGGGACTCCTACAATGAGCAGTTCTTC.

V usage is TRBV6-5 and J usage is TRBJ2-2; the match to TRBD1 covers 9 bases. This CDR3 comprises 15 residues. V gave up 2 bases and J gave up 8 bases; unmatched junction bases: 6. Per germline, CDR1 MNHEY and CDR2 SVGAGI. CDR3 coding DNA: TGTGCCAGCAGTTACAGACAGGGGGGTCGGGGGGAGCTGTTTTTT. Encoded protein: CASSYRQGGRGELFF.

This clone has more than one count but fewer than ten. The chain employs TRBV7-2 and TRBJ2-7, with 7 bases that match TRBD1. The V gene end was trimmed by 1 base and the J gene end by 3 bases; junction bases not matched to a gene: 9. Per germline, CDR1 SGHTA and CDR2 FQGNSA. The CDR3 runs to 16 residues. CDR3 in DNA: TGTGCCAGCAGCTTAGAAGGGGGCAGCCGAAGCTACGAGCAGTACTTC. Translated: CASSLEGGSRSYEQYF.

Points on this clone: A read error may produce the germline difference seen at one junction end. The chain uses TRBV7-9 and TRBJ2-7; TRBD1 matches at 7 bases. This CDR3 is 12 amino acids long. Per germline, CDR1 SEHNR and CDR2 FQNEAQ (reference sequence). The CDR3 DNA sequence: TGTTCCAGCAGCCGGGACAGCTACGAGCAGTACTTC. Its protein is CSSSRDSYEQYF.

Worth noting for this clone: The same CDR3 arises from other DNA sequences in this sample as well. V and J are TRBV27 and TRBJ2-7, with 9 bases that match TRBD1. CDR3 length equals 13 residues. V shed 4 bases, J shed 4 bases, and the junction held 2 bases outside the gene matches. CDR1 and CDR2 (germline): MNHEY, SMNVEV (reference sequence). The DNA for the CDR3 is TGTGCCAGCAGTTCCGGGACAGGGTACGAGCAGTACTTC. Protein: CASSSGTGYEQYF.

The chain recombines TRBV6-1 with TRBJ1-1; D might be TRBD1 (5 bases). The germline V gene has CDR1 MNHNS and CDR2 SASEGT. CDR3 length equals 13 residues. V was pared by 8 bases and J by 4 bases, with 14 bases between. The CDR3 reads CASPLGDSTEAFF. The CDR3 bases are TGTGCCAGCCCTCTAGGGGATTCCACTGAAGCTTTCTTT.

This clone was recorded a few times. The chain has TRBV2 and TRBJ2-5; 8 nucleotides align to TRBD1. V trimming: 5 bases; J trimming: 1 base; junction bases outside the gene matches: 3. The CDR3 spans 14 residues. Germline assignment: CDR1 SNHLY and CDR2 FYNNEI. CDR3 nucleotide sequence: TGTGCCAGCAGTTTCGACAGGGGCCAAGAGACCCAGTACTTC. This gives the protein CASSFDRGQETQYF.

The chain uses TRBV29-1 and TRBJ1-1; TRBD1 matches 11 bases. The J segment lost 8 bases and the V segment lost 6 bases, leaving 5 bases of the junction unmatched. The CDR3 runs 12 residues. CDR1 and CDR2 from the germline V gene are SQVTM and ANQGSEA. CDR3 loop: CSVRTGGTEAFF. In DNA, the CDR3 is TGCAGCGTCCGGACAGGGGGCACAGAAGCTTTCTTT.

The rearrangement links TRBV19 to TRBJ1-1, with D tentatively TRBD1 (5 bases). This CDR3 is 13 amino acids long. CDR1 is LNHDA and CDR2 is SQIVND in the germline V gene (reference sequence). Trimming cost V 7 bases and J 3 bases, with 12 bases left between them. DNA for the CDR3: TGTGCCAGTACCAGCGGGGGGTACACTGAAGCTTTCTTT. The encoded protein is CASTSGGYTEAFF.

This chain uses TRBV2 with TRBJ1-2; D perhaps matches TRBD1 (5 bases). Germline loops: CDR1 SNHLY, CDR2 FYNNEI. Trimming took off 6 bases at V and 7 bases at J, with 18 bases between the two ends. The CDR3 is 14 amino acids. The CDR3 loop is CASSQEQGFFGYTF. The CDR3 DNA reads TGTGCCAGCAGCCAAGAGCAGGGTTTTTTTGGCTACACCTTC.

The chain carries TRBV5-5 and TRBJ1-4, with 7 bases identical to TRBD1. The CDR3 consists of 15 residues. V was pared by 2 bases and J by 3 bases, with 4 bases of the junction left unmatched. CDR1 is SGHKS, CDR2 YYEKEE, per germline (reference sequence). CDR3 residues: CASSLRQGPNEKLFF. CDR3 DNA sequence: TGTGCCAGCAGCTTACGACAGGGACCTAATGAAAAACTGTTTTTT.

The rearrangement joins TRBV6-5 to TRBJ2-7, with D possibly being TRBD1 (6 bases). Germline assignment: CDR1 MNHEY and CDR2 SVGAGI. This CDR3 contains 12 residues. V gave up 6 bases and J gave up 2 bases, with 8 bases separating them. The CDR3 region has the DNA TGTGCCAGCAGGACAGGAACCTACGAGCAGTACTTC. Translating it yields CASRTGTYEQYF.

This sequence joins TRBV9 and TRBJ2-3; no firm D call. This CDR3 has 17 amino acids. V was clipped by 0 bases and J by 0 bases, with 14 bases between them. Germline CDR1 reads SGDLS; CDR2 reads YYNGEE. CDR3 DNA sequence: TGTGCCAGCAGCGTAGCCGAGTCTGCGCAAAGCACAGATACGCAGTATTTT. Translating gives CASSVAESAQSTDTQYF.

The gene calls are TRBV6-5 and TRBJ1-2, with a tentative D call TRBD1 (6 bases). This CDR3 spans 14 amino acids. V was pared by 7 bases and J by 2 bases, with 14 bases between. The germline gives CDR1 MNHEY, CDR2 SVGAGI. DNA for the CDR3: TGTGCCAGCACCGGCGGGGGGGCCAACTATGGCTACACCTTC. Translating it yields CASTGGGANYGYTF.

The chain recombines TRBV21-1 with TRBJ2-7; the DNA was not used to check the table's D call, TRBD1. TRBV21-1 is tagged as a pseudogene. The CDR3 spans 16 residues. DNA of the CDR3: TGTGCCAGCAGCAAAGTGACTTGGGACAATTCTGACGAGCAGTACTTC. Amino acid sequence: CASSKVTWDNSDEQYF.

V usage is TRBV7-9 and J usage is TRBJ2-7, with a weak D call TRBD2 (6 bases). The germline CDR1 and CDR2 sequences are SEHNR and FQNEAQ (reference sequence). The CDR3 is 14 amino acids. The V end was cut by 2 bases, the J end by 5 bases, with 13 bases between. The CDR3 is CASSLSGDVDEQYF. DNA of the CDR3: TGTGCCAGCAGCTTATCGGGGGACGTGGACGAGCAGTACTTC.

The DNA of the CDR3 is TGTGCCAGCAGCTCAAGACTGGCGAGCTCCTACAATGAGCAGTTCTTC. Amino acids: CASSSRLASSYNEQFF. The gene calls are TRBV9 and TRBJ2-1; the D is unclear. The CDR3 loop spans 16 amino acids. Germline-derived CDR1 and CDR2 are SGDLS and YYNGEE. V lost 4 bases and J 0 bases, leaving 14 bases between the germline ends.

The genes are TRBV19 and TRBJ2-1, with 7 bases lining up with TRBD2. Germline assignment: CDR1 LNHDA and CDR2 SQIVND (reference sequence). Trimming removed 3 bases from V and 8 bases from J; junction bases left unmatched: 7. The CDR3 spans 14 residues. CDR3 in DNA: TGTGCCAGTAGTATGGGAGGGAACCTCGATGAGCAGTTCTTC. Its protein is CASSMGGNLDEQFF.

This chain connects TRBV9 to TRBJ1-1; TRBD1 aligns across 7 bases. The V and J ends lost 4 bases and 4 bases, in that order; junction bases with no gene match: 7. The CDR3 extends over 14 amino acids. Germline V gene data show CDR1 as SGDLS and CDR2 as YYNGEE. The DNA for the CDR3 is TGTGCCAGCAGCCAAACGACAGGGCTCACTGAAGCTTTCTTT. Residues: CASSQTTGLTEAFF.

V gene TRBV10-3 combines with J gene TRBJ2-5; the match to TRBD2 covers 7 bases. Unmatched junction bases numbered 10, after V lost 6 bases and J lost 3 bases. The CDR3 is 15 amino acids. In germline, CDR1 is ENHRY, CDR2 SYGVKD. This chain's CDR3 is CAIRSRGEVEETQYF. CDR3 in DNA: TGTGCCATCAGGTCCCGGGGGGAAGTTGAAGAGACCCAGTACTTC.

The chain has TRBV15 and TRBJ2-3, with 9 bases matching TRBD2. After removal of 4 bases from V and 1 base from J, the junction contained 6 bases not matched to a gene. Germline CDR1 reads LNHNV; CDR2 reads YYDKDF (reference sequence). The CDR3 sequence is 16 residues long. The CDR3 is CATSIIAGVGTDTQYF. In DNA form, the CDR3 reads TGTGCCACCAGCATAATAGCGGGGGTCGGCACAGATACGCAGTATTTT.

A few counts support this clone. This chain connects TRBV6-5 to TRBJ2-1; D is ambiguous. Germline CDR1 and CDR2: MNHEY and SVGAGI. V shed 2 bases and J shed 0 bases, with 11 bases lying between them. The CDR3 runs 16 residues. DNA for the CDR3: TGTGCCAGCAGTTACGTAACGGTTAACTCCTACAATGAGCAGTTCTTC. Amino acid sequence: CASSYVTVNSYNEQFF.

The chain carries TRBV7-2 and TRBJ2-7, with D perhaps TRBD1 (7 bases). Trimming removed 4 bases at V and 2 bases at J, with 27 bases between. From germline, CDR1 is SGHTA and CDR2 FQGNSA. The CDR3 extends over 19 amino acids. CDR3 DNA: TGTGCCAGCAGCTCCTTGGACAGGTTTGTGGCGGGGAAGCCCTACGAGCAGTACTTC. Protein: CASSSLDRFVAGKPYEQYF. Looking up the rest from reference TRBV7-2 and TRBJ2-7 gives the full variable domain: GAGVSQSPSNKVTEKGKDVELRCDPISGHTALYWYRQSLGQGLEFLIYFQGNSAPDKSGLPSDRFSAERTGGSVSTLTIQRTQQEDSAVYLCASSSLDRFVAGKPYEQYFGPGTRLTVT.

V is TRBV30 and J is TRBJ1-1; no firm D call. The CDR3 spans 11 residues. CDR1 and CDR2 from the germline V gene are GTSNPN and SVGIG (reference sequence). Here the CDR3 DNA reads TGTGGCTACTCGGGAAACACTGAAGCTTTCTTT. Its translation is CGYSGNTEAFF. The whole variable domain, remainder taken from reference TRBV30 and TRBJ1-1, is SQTIHQWPATLVQPVGSPLSLECTVEGTSNPNLYWYRQAAGRGLQLLFYSVGIGQISSEVPQNLSASRPQDRQFILSSKKLLLSDSGFYLCGYSGNTEAFFGQGTRLTVV.

This clone was detected a few times. This CDR3 reads CASSFGTGWTEAFF. CDR3 sequence (DNA): TGTGCCAGCAGCTTCGGGACAGGGTGGACTGAAGCTTTCTTT. The chain joins TRBV11-3 to TRBJ1-1; TRBD1 matches 9 bases. The trim removed 3 bases at V and 5 bases at J, leaving 4 bases unmatched. Germline CDR1 SGHNT, CDR2 YENEEA. The CDR3 runs 14 residues. Using reference TRBV11-3 and TRBJ1-1 for the parts outside the CDR3, the full variable domain is EAGVVQSPRYKIIEKKQPVAFWCNPISGHNTLYWYLQNLGQGPELLIRYENEEAVDDSQLPKDRFSAERLKGVDSTLKIQPAELGDSAVYLCASSFGTGWTEAFFGQGTRLTVV.

This clone was detected a few times. J is TRBJ2-7 and V is TRBV5-4; TRBD2 agrees at 8 bases. This CDR3 is built from 15 residues. Germline V gives CDR1 SGHNT, CDR2 YYREEE (reference sequence). Trimming took 3 bases from V and 7 from J; bases not matched to a gene: 12. This CDR3 reads CASSYASGGVREQYF. The CDR3 DNA reads as TGTGCCAGCAGCTACGCGAGCGGGGGAGTGAGGGAGCAGTACTTC.

This sequence joins TRBV20-1 and TRBJ2-1; D uncertain. V shed 0 bases and J shed 10 bases, with 7 bases lying between them. CDR1 and CDR2 from the germline V gene are DFQATT and SNEGSKA (reference sequence). There are 11 residues in the CDR3. The DNA for the CDR3 is TGCAGTGCTAGAGATATAACAGAGCAGTTCTTC. As protein: CSARDITEQFF.